The TCR beta chain under discussion was sequenced for a study of graft-versus-host responses after intestinal transplantation. Whole-study findings and limits: Ileal or blood samples showed some GvH clones first, and such clones were also found in recipient marrow.

Responder cells labeled with CFSE (about 200,000) were co-plated with irradiated stimulator cells labeled with violet dye (about 200,000). After the reaction, the investigators sorted the proliferating CFSE-low CD3+CD4+ and CD3+CD8+ responders. Data came from immunoSEQ multiplex PCR; TCRdb stores just in-frame clones and leaves some out. The sample lists around 20,000 clones; 33% were seen once. This clonotype was sampled from a human patient who received an intestinal transplant. The sequenced sample was alloreactive CD8+ T cells from a mixed lymphocyte reaction culture, obtained before intestinal transplant. Documented subset: CFSE-low proliferating T cells sorted from roughly 6-day pre-transplant mixed lymphocyte reaction (GvH or HvG direction).

The CDR3 DNA reads as TGTGCCAGCAGTCCGGGACAGCAGAACACTGAAGCTTTCTTT. This gives the protein CASSPGQQNTEAFF. The rearrangement joins TRBV27 to TRBJ1-1; 7 nucleotides match TRBD1. V shed 5 bases, J shed 1 base, and the junction held 4 bases outside the gene matches. Germline V gene data show CDR1 as MNHEY and CDR2 as SMNVEV (reference sequence). This CDR3 has 14 residues.